This TCR beta chain is drawn from a study of blood T cell repertoires in COVID-19. Looking at the study overall: COVID-19 samples, acute and convalescent, were from the United States, Italy and Spain.

Sequenced by immunoSEQ multiplex PCR; TCRdb stores in-frame clones only, minus some. Of about 280,000 clones in the sample, approximately 86% were seen once. After removal of 5 bases from V and 8 bases from J, the junction contained 13 bases not matched to a gene. Germline CDR1 and CDR2: GTSNPN and SVGIG (reference sequence). The CDR3 consists of 15 residues. The clonotype was recovered from a woman aged 25-40 years who had recovered from COVID-19. Sequenced material: peripheral blood. The V call is TRBV30, the J call TRBJ2-3; 10 positions agree with TRBD2. The CDR3 DNA is TGTGCCTGGTCGTTAACTAGCGGGGCGATCGGTACGCAGTATTTT. Protein product: CAWSLTSGAIGTQYF. The entire variable domain, with the rest obtained from reference TRBV30 and TRBJ2-3, is as follows: SQTIHQWPATLVQPVGSPLSLECTVEGTSNPNLYWYRQAAGRGLQLLFYSVGIGQISSEVPQNLSASRPQDRQFILSSKKLLLSDSGFYLCAWSLTSGAIGTQYFGPGTRLTVL.